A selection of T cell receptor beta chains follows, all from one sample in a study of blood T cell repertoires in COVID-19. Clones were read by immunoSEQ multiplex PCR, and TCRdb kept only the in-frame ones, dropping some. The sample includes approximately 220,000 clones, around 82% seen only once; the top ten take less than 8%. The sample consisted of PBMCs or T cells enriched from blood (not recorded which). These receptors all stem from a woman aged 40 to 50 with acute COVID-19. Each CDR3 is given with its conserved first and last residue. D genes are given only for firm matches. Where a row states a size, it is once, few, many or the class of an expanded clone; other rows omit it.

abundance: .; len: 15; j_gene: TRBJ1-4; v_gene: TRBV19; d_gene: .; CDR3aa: CASSISQATNEKLFF; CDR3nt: TGTGCCAGTAGTATATCACAGGCAACTAATGAAAAACTGTTTTTT
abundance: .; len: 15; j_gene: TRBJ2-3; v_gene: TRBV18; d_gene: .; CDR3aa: CASSAQGVGTDTQYF; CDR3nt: TGTGCCAGCTCAGCCCAGGGTGTTGGCACAGATACGCAGTATTTT
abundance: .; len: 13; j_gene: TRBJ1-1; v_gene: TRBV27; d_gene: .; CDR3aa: CASSFRFNTEAFF; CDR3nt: TGTGCCAGCAGTTTTCGGTTTAACACTGAAGCTTTCTTT
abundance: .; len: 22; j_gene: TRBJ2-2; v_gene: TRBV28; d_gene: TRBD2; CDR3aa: CASSDVLTSGGTLPINTGELFF; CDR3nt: TGTGCCAGCAGTGACGTTCTTACTAGCGGGGGGACTCTCCCGATTAACACCGGGGAGCTGTTTTTT
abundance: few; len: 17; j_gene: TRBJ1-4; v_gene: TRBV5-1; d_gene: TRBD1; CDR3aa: CASSSNPRGGMGEKLFF; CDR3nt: TGCGCCAGCAGCTCCAATCCTAGAGGGGGCATGGGTGAAAAACTGTTTTTT
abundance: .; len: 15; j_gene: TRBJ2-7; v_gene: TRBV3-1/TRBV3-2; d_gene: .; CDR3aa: CASSQDHGSDYEQYF; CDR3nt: TGTGCCAGCAGCCAAGACCACGGCAGCGACTACGAGCAGTACTTC
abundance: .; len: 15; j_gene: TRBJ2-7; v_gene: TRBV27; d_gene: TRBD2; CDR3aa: CASRGRTSRPYEQYF; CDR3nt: TGTGCCAGCAGGGGACGGACTAGCAGGCCCTACGAGCAGTACTTC
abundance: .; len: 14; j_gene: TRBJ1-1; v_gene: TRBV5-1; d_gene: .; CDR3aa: CASSQTASRTEAFF; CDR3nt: TGCGCCAGCAGCCAGACAGCCTCCAGGACTGAAGCTTTCTTT
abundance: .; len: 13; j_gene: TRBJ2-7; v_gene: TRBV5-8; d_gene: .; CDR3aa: CASSFSGNNEQYF; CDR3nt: TGTGCCAGCAGCTTCTCAGGGAATAACGAGCAGTACTTC
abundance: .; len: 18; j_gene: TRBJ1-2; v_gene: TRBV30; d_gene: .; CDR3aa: CAWSVSRQTVPSNYGYTF; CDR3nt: TGTGCCTGGAGTGTATCTAGGCAGACCGTGCCCTCTAACTATGGCTACACCTTC
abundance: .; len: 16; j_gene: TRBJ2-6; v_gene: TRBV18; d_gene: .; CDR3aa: CASSPARAPGANVLTF; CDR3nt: TGTGCCAGCTCACCTGCCAGGGCACCTGGGGCCAACGTCCTGACTTTC
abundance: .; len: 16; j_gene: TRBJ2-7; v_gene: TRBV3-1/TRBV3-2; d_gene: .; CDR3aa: CASSQDQAGSSYEQYF; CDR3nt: TGTGCCAGCAGCCAAGATCAGGCGGGCAGTTCCTACGAGCAGTACTTC
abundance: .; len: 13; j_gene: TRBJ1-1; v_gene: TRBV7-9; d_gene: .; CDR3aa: CASSQKVETEAFF; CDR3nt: TGTGCCAGCAGCCAGAAGGTGGAGACTGAAGCTTTCTTT
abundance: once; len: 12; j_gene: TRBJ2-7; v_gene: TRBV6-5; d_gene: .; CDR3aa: CASHRQTYEQYF; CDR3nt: TGTGCCAGCCACAGACAGACCTACGAGCAGTACTTC
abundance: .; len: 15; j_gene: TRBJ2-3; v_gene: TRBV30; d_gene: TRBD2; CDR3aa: CAWSAASGAIDTQYF; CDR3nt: TGTGCCTGGAGTGCTGCTAGCGGGGCGATAGATACGCAGTATTTT
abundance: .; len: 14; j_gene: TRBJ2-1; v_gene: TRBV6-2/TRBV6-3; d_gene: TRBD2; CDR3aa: CASIPRGGRVEQFF; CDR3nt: TGTGCCAGCATCCCACGGGGCGGGAGGGTTGAGCAGTTCTTC
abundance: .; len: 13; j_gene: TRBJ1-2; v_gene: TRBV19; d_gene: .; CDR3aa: CASTTDTVRSYTF; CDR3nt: TGTGCCAGTACCACTGACACGGTAAGAAGCTACACCTTC
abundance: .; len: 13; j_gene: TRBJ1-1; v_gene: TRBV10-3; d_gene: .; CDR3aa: CAISEEGNTEAFF; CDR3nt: TGTGCCATCAGTGAGGAGGGGAACACTGAAGCTTTCTTT
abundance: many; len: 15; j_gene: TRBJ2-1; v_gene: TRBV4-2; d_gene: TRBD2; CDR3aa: CASSQASGSYNEQFF; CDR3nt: TGTGCCAGCAGCCAAGCTAGCGGGAGCTACAATGAGCAGTTCTTC
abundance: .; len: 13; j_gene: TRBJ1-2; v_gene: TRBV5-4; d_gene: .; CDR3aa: CASSLQDTYGYTF; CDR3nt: TGTGCCAGCAGCTTGCAGGATACCTATGGCTACACCTTC
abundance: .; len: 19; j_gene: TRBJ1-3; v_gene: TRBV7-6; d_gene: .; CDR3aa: CASSERSLGSGVRKNTIYF; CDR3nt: TGTGCCAGCAGCGAAAGGTCCCTGGGATCCGGGGTCAGAAAGAACACCATATATTTT
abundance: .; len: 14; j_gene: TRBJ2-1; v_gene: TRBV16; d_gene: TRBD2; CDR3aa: CASSYLRGVNEQFF; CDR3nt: TGTGCCAGCAGCTATTTGCGGGGGGTCAATGAGCAGTTCTTC
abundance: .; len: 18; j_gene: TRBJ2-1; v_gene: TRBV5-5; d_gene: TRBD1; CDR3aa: CASSRYSGTGAVGNEQFF; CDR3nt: TGTGCCAGCAGCCGATACTCCGGGACAGGGGCGGTAGGAAATGAGCAGTTCTTC
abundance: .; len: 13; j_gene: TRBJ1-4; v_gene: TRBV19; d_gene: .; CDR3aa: CAVWGGRGEKLFF; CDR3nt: TGTGCCGTCTGGGGGGGAAGAGGTGAAAAACTGTTTTTT
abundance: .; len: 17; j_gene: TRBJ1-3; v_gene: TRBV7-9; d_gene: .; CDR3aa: CASSLASGANSGNTIYF; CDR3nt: TGTGCCAGCAGCTTAGCTTCAGGGGCCAACTCTGGAAACACCATATATTTT
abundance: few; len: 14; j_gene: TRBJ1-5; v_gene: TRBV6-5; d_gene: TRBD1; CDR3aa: CASKAGQANQPQHF; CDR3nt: TGTGCCAGCAAGGCCGGACAGGCGAATCAGCCCCAGCATTTT
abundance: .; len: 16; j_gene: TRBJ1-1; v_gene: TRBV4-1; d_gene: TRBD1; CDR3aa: CASSQEGTGRNTEAFF; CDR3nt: TGCGCCAGCAGCCAAGAGGGGACAGGGCGGAACACTGAAGCTTTCTTT